The rows below give T cell receptor beta chains drawn from one sample of a study of T cell responses to AZD1222 COVID-19 vaccine. Measured with immunoSEQ multiplex PCR; TCRdb has only the in-frame clones, and not every one. The data contain 110,000 to 150,000 clones, about 93% of them seen just once; the ten biggest clones take up about 5.1%. The sample consisted of peripheral blood, taken on day 0 of AZD1222 vaccination. The receptors here all came from an adult in good health. The conserved cysteine and the conserved F or W are not part of the CDR3 here.

j_call v_call cdr3_aa
TRBJ2-7 TRBV13 ASSITGGFHEQY
TRBJ1-2 TRBV18 ASSPRVGAGGYGYT
TRBJ1-6 TRBV9 ASSPKAHLQGSGLH
TRBJ1-2 TRBV2 ASSGTGPYGYT
TRBJ2-7 TRBV11-2 ASSLAGQGLYEQY
TRBJ2-1 TRBV7-9 ASSRLAGYYNEQF
TRBJ1-2 TRBV14 ASSQAQAIYGYT
TRBJ1-1 TRBV19 ASSIGQSLDTEAF
TRBJ2-2 TRBV11-2 ASSLDAGAGELF
TRBJ1-1 TRBV7-2 ASSLPRDSGTEAF
TRBJ2-1 TRBV7-9 ASSLLAANEQF